The 2 T cell receptor beta chains presented below share a single source sample, sequenced in a study of CD8 T cells in ankylosing spondylitis. TCRdb reprocessed the 5' RACE reads via MiXCR and lists one record per CDR3 protein. This table holds about 280,000 distinct CDR3 sequences, roughly 20% found once. The sequencing sample was made of blood, either unsorted or a sorted T cell fraction (not recorded which). These receptors all stem from a male donor with ankylosing spondylitis or in good health (not recorded which).

This clonotype was recorded a few times. The V gene is TRBV5-1, the J gene TRBJ2-3, with 11 bases aligning to TRBD2. In germline, CDR1 is SGHRS, CDR2 YFSETQ. With V trimmed by 0 bases and J by 2 bases, 2 bases remained unmatched. This CDR3 is built from 16 residues. In nucleotides, the CDR3 is TGCGCCAGCAGCTTGGATAGCGGGGGGGTCACAGATACGCAGTATTTT. It translates to CASSLDSGGVTDTQYF.

The V and J genes are TRBV5-1 and TRBJ1-2; no firm D call. Germline V CDR1 and CDR2: SGHRS, YFSETQ. Trimming took off 0 bases at V and 6 bases at J, with 9 bases between the two ends. The CDR3 has 13 residues. CDR3 protein: CASSLDGQNGYTF. In DNA, the CDR3 is TGCGCCAGCAGCTTGGATGGTCAGAATGGCTACACCTTC.